A single TCR beta chain is shown here with its context. In the authors' methods: Nucleated cell number was recorded as an estimate derived from reference gene primer amplification. The assay was immunoSEQ multiplex PCR, and TCRdb's table has in-frame clones only and misses some. V and J calls and clone size are copied from that table; D and trimming were computed from the DNA. The profile shows around 190,000 clones, around 75% of them singletons. Followed longitudinally, the Seattle patients had been enrolled during active infection. CDR1 SGHDT and CDR2 YYEEEE come from the germline V gene. The CDR3 contains 13 residues. V lost 1 base and J lost 5, with 9 bases in between. This entry comes from a study of blood T cell repertoires in COVID-19. Study background: Samples of COVID-19 (acute and convalescent) were obtained from the United States, Italy and Spain. T cells, B-cell-depleted T cells, or PBMCs supplied cDNA or gDNA.

The sample comprised peripheral blood. The chain has TRBV5-6 and TRBJ2-5; D is ambiguous. This receptor was obtained from a woman in her forties with COVID-19, enrolled during active disease. The CDR3 nucleotides are TGTGCCAGCAGCTTGAGACGGGTTGAGACCCAGTACTTC. It codes for CASSLRRVETQYF.